Below are 30 T cell receptor beta chains sequenced from a single sample in a study of OX40 agonist ivuxolimab in advanced cancers. Assay used: immunoSEQ multiplex PCR; TCRdb lists only in-frame clones, some missing. Here the sample spans 50,000 or so clones, 91% being singletons. The input for sequencing was CD4+ or CD8+ T cells sorted from blood, taken in a trial of the OX40 agonist ivuxolimab. These receptors came from an adult with an advanced solid tumor such as melanoma, head and neck, liver or kidney cancer.

The chain recombines TRBV19 with TRBJ1-1, with no clear D. The CDR3 is made up of 13 amino acids. V was clipped by 5 bases and J by 5 bases, with 12 bases between them. The germline gives CDR1 LNHDA, CDR2 SQIVND (reference sequence). CDR3 residues: CASSYGGGTEAFF. In DNA, the CDR3 is TGTGCCAGTAGTTATGGCGGAGGGACTGAAGCTTTCTTT. Supplemented by reference TRBV19 and TRBJ1-1, the full variable domain reads DGGITQSPKYLFRKEGQNVTLSCEQNLNHDAMYWYRQDPGQGLRLIYYSQIVNDFQKGDIAEGYSVSREKKESFPLTVTSAQKNPTAFYLCASSYGGGTEAFFGQGTRLTVV.

The gene calls are TRBV13 and TRBJ2-7; possibly TRBD1 for D (5 bases). Trimming shortened V by 5 bases and J by 4 bases, and 12 bases separated the two germline ends. Germline CDR1 and CDR2: PRHDT and FYEKMQ (reference sequence). The CDR3 has 13 amino acids. This CDR3 reads CASSQSTEYEQYF. The CDR3 coding sequence is TGTGCCAGCAGCCAATCGACAGAATACGAGCAGTACTTC. Combining the CDR3 with reference TRBV13 and TRBJ2-7 gives the whole variable domain AAGVIQSPRHLIKEKRETATLKCYPIPRHDTVYWYQQGPGQDPQFLISFYEKMQSDKGSIPDRFSAQQFSDYHSELNMSSLELGDSALYFCASSQSTEYEQYFGPGTRLTVT.

The chain is built from TRBV5-8 and TRBJ1-5, with TRBD1 matching over 7 bases. CDR3 length equals 17 residues. Per the germline V gene, CDR1 is SGHTS and CDR2 is YDEGEE. Trimming removed 2 bases from V and 0 bases from J; junction bases left unmatched: 8. The CDR3 sequence: CASSFGTDYYSNQPQHF. CDR3 sequence (DNA): TGTGCCAGCAGCTTTGGGACAGACTATTATAGCAATCAGCCCCAGCATTTT.

The V gene is TRBV7-9, the J gene TRBJ1-1; no definite D call. This CDR3 comprises 13 residues. The V gene's germline CDR1 is SEHNR and CDR2 FQNEAQ (reference sequence). The V end lost 1 base, the J end lost 11 bases, and 14 bases lay between the germline ends. The CDR3 region is CASSLDFGETAFF. DNA of the CDR3: TGTGCCAGCAGCTTAGATTTCGGGGAAACGGCTTTCTTT. The whole variable domain, filled in from reference TRBV7-9 and TRBJ1-1, reads DTGVSQNPRHKITKRGQNVTFRCDPISEHNRLYWYRQTLGQGPEFLTYFQNEAQLEKSRLLSDRFSAERPKGSFSTLEIQRTEQGDSAMYLCASSLDFGETAFFGQGTRLTVV.

The chain couples TRBV27 to TRBJ2-6; D is perhaps TRBD1 (6 bases). V was shortened by 3 bases and J by 2 bases, with 8 bases between the two germline ends. The CDR3 runs 15 residues. Germline-derived CDR1 and CDR2 are MNHEY and SMNVEV (reference sequence). The CDR3: CASSFRQAGANVLTF. The CDR3 bases are TGTGCCAGCAGTTTCCGACAGGCTGGGGCCAACGTCCTGACTTTC.

This clone was detected only once. The gene calls are TRBV11-2 and TRBJ2-1; 10 positions agree with TRBD2. The length of the CDR3 is 16 residues. The germline gives CDR1 SGHAT, CDR2 FQNNGV. The V and J ends lost 5 bases and 5 bases, in that order; junction bases with no gene match: 9. CDR3 nucleotides: TGTGCCAGCAGCCCGACCTCAGCGGGGGGGAACAATGAGCAGTTCTTC. It yields the protein CASSPTSAGGNNEQFF.

The rearrangement links TRBV27 to TRBJ2-1; 9 nucleotides match TRBD2. This CDR3 has 14 residues. After removal of 3 bases from V and 6 bases from J, the junction contained 3 bases not matched to a gene. CDR1 and CDR2 from the germline V gene are MNHEY and SMNVEV (reference sequence). The CDR3 loop is CASSFGGGGNEQFF. CDR3 DNA sequence: TGTGCCAGCAGTTTTGGCGGGGGGGGCAATGAGCAGTTCTTC.

The chain carries TRBV5-6 and TRBJ1-5; 9 bases are shared with TRBD1. The CDR3 extends over 14 amino acids. V dropped 3 bases and J dropped 5; count of bases not matched to a gene: 3. Germline assignment: CDR1 SGHDT and CDR2 YYEEEE. CDR3 protein: CASSSGTGYQPQHF. Written as DNA, the CDR3 is TGTGCCAGCAGCTCCGGGACAGGGTATCAGCCCCAGCATTTT.

The gene calls are TRBV21-1 and TRBJ2-7; the table gives TRBD1 as D, unverified against the DNA. TRBV21-1 is recorded as a pseudogene. The CDR3 consists of 15 residues. This CDR3 is CASSYRGSLTYEQYF. The CDR3 DNA follows: TGTGCCAGCAGCTACAGGGGGAGTCTCACCTACGAGCAGTACTTC.

V and J are TRBV27 and TRBJ2-5, with D perhaps TRBD2 (6 bases). The CDR3 contains 15 residues. Trimming stripped 6 bases from V and 2 bases from J, with 16 bases between. Per the germline V gene, CDR1 is MNHEY and CDR2 is SMNVEV (reference sequence). CDR3 sequence: CASRWGGTGQETQYF. The CDR3 DNA reads TGTGCCAGCAGGTGGGGAGGAACCGGACAAGAGACCCAGTACTTC.

The gene calls are TRBV4-3 and TRBJ2-7; 9 bases are shared with TRBD1. The germline CDR1 and CDR2 sequences are LGHNA and YSLEER. V shed 0 bases and J 3 bases; nucleotides not matched to a gene: 3. The CDR3 has 15 residues. CDR3 in DNA: TGCGCCAGCAGCCAAGAGAGGGACAGGGTCTACGAGCAGTACTTC. Encoded protein: CASSQERDRVYEQYF.

The genes are TRBV27 and TRBJ2-1; 9 bases agree with TRBD1. J gave up 8 bases and V 5 bases, and 7 bases lay outside the gene matches. Per the germline V gene, CDR1 is MNHEY and CDR2 is SMNVEV (reference sequence). CDR3 length: 14 residues. CDR3 DNA sequence: TGTGCCAGCAGTCCGACAGGGGGTCGCGATGAGCAGTTCTTC. It is translated as CASSPTGGRDEQFF.

This chain connects TRBV6-5 to TRBJ1-2; D is ambiguous. Trimming pared 5 bases from V and 10 bases from J, leaving 8 bases between. Germline V gives CDR1 MNHEY, CDR2 SVGAGI. This CDR3 has 10 amino acids. In DNA form, the CDR3 reads TGTGCCAGCAGTCACATGGACTACACCTTC. The encoded protein is CASSHMDYTF.

J is TRBJ2-7 and V is TRBV5-1; 8 bases align to TRBD1. This CDR3 is 14 amino acids long. J gave up 3 bases and V 5 bases, and 7 bases lay outside the gene matches. Germline values: CDR1 SGHRS, CDR2 YFSETQ. The chain's CDR3 is CASRGQGGIYEQYF. DNA for the CDR3: TGCGCCAGCAGAGGACAGGGTGGGATCTACGAGCAGTACTTC.

This chain connects TRBV11-1 to TRBJ1-2; D is unresolved. This CDR3 is 16 amino acids long. Germline values: CDR1 SGHAT, CDR2 FQDESV (reference sequence). Trimming removed 1 base at V and 2 bases at J, with 14 bases between. The CDR3 DNA is TGTGCCAGCAGCTTAGATGGAGCCCTATTGAACTATGGCTACACCTTC. Encoded protein: CASSLDGALLNYGYTF. The entire variable domain, with the rest obtained from reference TRBV11-1 and TRBJ1-2, is as follows: EAEVAQSPRYKITEKSQAVAFWCDPISGHATLYWYRQILGQGPELLVQFQDESVVDDSQLPKDRFSAERLKGVDSTLKIQPAELGDSAMYLCASSLDGALLNYGYTFGSGTRLTVV.

V and J are TRBV7-3 and TRBJ2-3, with D perhaps matching TRBD1 (6 bases). The CDR3 totals 15 residues. The germline V gene has CDR1 SGHTA and CDR2 FQGTGA. The V end lost 4 bases, the J end lost 1 base, and 12 bases lay between the germline ends. CDR3 DNA: TGTGCCAGCAGCTGGACAGTTTCGGGCACAGATACGCAGTATTTT. Its translation: CASSWTVSGTDTQYF.

This clone was detected ten times or more. One end of the junction does not line up with germline, which may come from a read error. The chain has TRBV15 and TRBJ2-1, with D possibly matching TRBD2 (6 bases). Germline V gene data show CDR1 as LNHNV and CDR2 as YYDKDF (reference sequence). The CDR3 loop spans 16 amino acids. The chain's CDR3 is CATSGERESSYNEQFF. The CDR3 nucleotides read TGTGCCACCAGCGGAGAACGGGAGAGCTCCTACAATGAGCAGTTCTTC.

This rearrangement joins TRBV4-3 to TRBJ2-7; TRBD2 aligns across 11 bases. V trimming: 0 bases; J trimming: 1 base; junction bases outside the gene matches: 2. Germline CDR1 LGHNA, CDR2 YSLEER. The CDR3 covers 16 residues. The CDR3 spells CASSQDGTSGSYEQYF. The CDR3 DNA follows: TGCGCCAGCAGCCAAGATGGGACTAGCGGATCCTACGAGCAGTACTTC.

The CDR3 region is CASSLYGTGEETQYF. The CDR3 DNA reads as TGCGCCAGCAGCTTATACGGGACAGGGGAAGAGACCCAGTACTTC. This chain joins TRBV4-3 and TRBJ2-5; TRBD1 matches at 10 bases. CDR3 size: 15 residues. V lost 5 bases to trimming and J lost 3 bases; unmatched junction nucleotides: 6. CDR1 and CDR2 from the germline V gene are LGHNA and YSLEER.

The chain joins TRBV19 to TRBJ1-2, with 11 bases lining up with TRBD1. The ends lost 7 bases at V and 8 bases at J; junction bases unmatched: 12. This CDR3 has 15 residues. From germline, CDR1 is LNHDA and CDR2 SQIVND (reference sequence). In nucleotides, the CDR3 is TGTGCCAGTATGCCGGGGGACAGGGGGAGGAGCGGCTACACCTTC. Translated, it gives CASMPGDRGRSGYTF.

This chain joins TRBV7-9 and TRBJ1-2; D is ambiguous. CDR1 and CDR2 from the germline V gene are SEHNR and FQNEAQ (reference sequence). The CDR3 runs 12 residues. V lost 3 bases to trimming and J lost 9 bases, with 11 bases between them. The CDR3 loop reads CASSFGERSYTF. The DNA for the CDR3 is TGTGCCAGCAGCTTCGGGGAAAGAAGCTACACCTTC. Full variable domain (remainder filled in from reference TRBV7-9 and TRBJ1-2): DTGVSQNPRHKITKRGQNVTFRCDPISEHNRLYWYRQTLGQGPEFLTYFQNEAQLEKSRLLSDRFSAERPKGSFSTLEIQRTEQGDSAMYLCASSFGERSYTFGSGTRLTVV.

The chain links TRBV6-1 to TRBJ1-3, with TRBD1 identical over 9 bases. V gave up 3 bases and J gave up 4 bases; unmatched junction bases: 4. The CDR3 consists of 15 residues. Per germline, CDR1 MNHNS and CDR2 SASEGT. This CDR3 is CASSEDRGRGNTIYF. The CDR3 DNA sequence: TGTGCCAGCAGTGAGGACAGGGGAAGGGGAAACACCATATATTTT.

In its sample, this clone was seen once. The chain employs TRBV11-2 and TRBJ2-7; weak D call: TRBD1 (6 bases). Germline lookup yields CDR1 SGHAT and CDR2 FQNNGV. The V end lost 3 bases, the J end lost 5 bases, and 8 bases lay between the germline ends. There are 12 residues in the CDR3. This CDR3 is CASSFSGDEQYF. The CDR3 nucleotides read TGTGCCAGCAGCTTCTCAGGGGACGAGCAGTACTTC.

The chain uses TRBV9 and TRBJ2-1; unclear D gene. The V and J ends lost 2 bases and 8 bases respectively, with 14 bases between them. The germline gives CDR1 SGDLS, CDR2 YYNGEE. CDR3 length: 14 residues. The CDR3 DNA reads TGTGCCAGCAGCGTTGGGCACGCTCAAGATGAGCAGTTCTTC. Translating gives CASSVGHAQDEQFF.

The rearrangement uses TRBV5-1 and TRBJ1-1; D gene unclear. The V gene lost 0 bases and the J gene lost 0 bases, with 9 bases spanning the gap. The CDR3 is made up of 15 amino acids. The germline CDR1 and CDR2 sequences are SGHRS and YFSETQ. CDR3 sequence reads: CASSLGLYMNTEAFF. CDR3 in DNA: TGCGCCAGCAGCTTGGGCCTGTACATGAACACTGAAGCTTTCTTT.

The rearrangement joins TRBV19 to TRBJ1-5, with D unclear. In germline, CDR1 is LNHDA, CDR2 SQIVND (reference sequence). This CDR3 region has 14 residues. Trimming shortened V by 10 bases and J by 4 bases, and 17 bases separated the two germline ends. CDR3 sequence: CATTARAANQPQHF. The CDR3 DNA reads as TGTGCCACCACGGCTCGGGCAGCAAATCAGCCCCAGCATTTT.

The CDR3 protein is CASSSPGQGLNEQFF. The CDR3 DNA reads TGCGCCAGCAGCTCCCCGGGACAGGGGCTGAATGAGCAGTTCTTC. The chain joins TRBV5-1 to TRBJ2-1; 10 bases line up with TRBD1. CDR1 and CDR2 (germline): SGHRS, YFSETQ. V dropped 3 bases and J dropped 7; count of bases not matched to a gene: 7. The CDR3 consists of 15 residues.

The V and J genes are TRBV5-6 and TRBJ1-1, with a tentative D call TRBD1 (5 bases). V was cut by 2 bases and J by 0 bases, with 14 bases left in between. CDR3 size: 16 residues. In germline, CDR1 is SGHDT, CDR2 YYEEEE. CDR3 in DNA: TGTGCCAGCAGCTTACACCAGGGCCCCATGAACACTGAAGCTTTCTTT. This codes for CASSLHQGPMNTEAFF.

The genes are TRBV4-1 and TRBJ1-1; D remains unclear. Between the trimmed V and J ends, which lost 1 base and 1 base, there was a span of 10 bases. This CDR3 is built from 15 residues. The germline V gene has CDR1 MGHRA and CDR2 YSYEKL. The DNA of the CDR3 is TGCGCCAGCAGCCAAGGCTGGCGAGAGAACACTGAAGCTTTCTTT. Amino acid sequence: CASSQGWRENTEAFF.

This clone was seen only a few times. The V and J genes are TRBV7-9 and TRBJ2-7, with D possibly TRBD1 on 6 matching bases. This CDR3 has 13 amino acids. CDR1 and CDR2 (germline): SEHNR, FQNEAQ (reference sequence). V lost 4 bases, J lost 2 bases, and 9 bases lay in between. CDR3 residues: CASSSQGTYEQYF. For the CDR3, the DNA is TGTGCCAGCAGCTCACAGGGAACCTACGAGCAGTACTTC.